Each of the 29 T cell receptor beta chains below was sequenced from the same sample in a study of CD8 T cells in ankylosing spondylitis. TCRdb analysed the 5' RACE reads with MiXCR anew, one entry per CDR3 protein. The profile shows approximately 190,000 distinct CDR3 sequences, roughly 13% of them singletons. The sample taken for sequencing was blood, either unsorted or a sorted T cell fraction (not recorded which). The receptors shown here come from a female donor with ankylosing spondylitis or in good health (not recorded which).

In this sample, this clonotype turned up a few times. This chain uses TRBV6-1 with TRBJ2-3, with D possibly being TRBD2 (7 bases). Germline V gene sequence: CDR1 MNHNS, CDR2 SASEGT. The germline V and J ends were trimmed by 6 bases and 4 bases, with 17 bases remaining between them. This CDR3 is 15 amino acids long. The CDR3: CASRKGGQRADTQYF. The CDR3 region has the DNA TGTGCCAGCAGGAAGGGGGGGCAGCGGGCAGATACGCAGTATTTT.

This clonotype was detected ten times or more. CDR3 loop: CASSLRGIRENGYTF. The CDR3 DNA reads TGCGCCAGCAGCTTGAGGGGTATAAGGGAGAATGGCTACACCTTC. The chain combines TRBV5-1 with TRBJ1-2, with D maybe TRBD1 (5 bases). In germline, CDR1 is SGHRS, CDR2 YFSETQ. V lost 1 base and J 6 bases, leaving 16 bases between the germline ends. This CDR3 is 15 amino acids long. The variable domain in full, completed from reference TRBV5-1 and TRBJ1-2, reads KAGVTQTPRYLIKTRGQQVTLSCSPISGHRSVSWYQQTPGQGLQFLFEYFSETQRNKGNFPGRFSGRQFSNSRSEMNVSTLELGDSALYLCASSLRGIRENGYTFGSGTRLTVV.

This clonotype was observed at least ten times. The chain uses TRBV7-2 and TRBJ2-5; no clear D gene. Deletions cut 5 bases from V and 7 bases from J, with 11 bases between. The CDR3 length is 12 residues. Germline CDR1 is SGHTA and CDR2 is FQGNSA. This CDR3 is CASSIQTWTQYF. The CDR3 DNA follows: TGTGCCAGCAGCATCCAGACTTGGACCCAGTACTTC. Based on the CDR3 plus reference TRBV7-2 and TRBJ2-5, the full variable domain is GAGVSQSPSNKVTEKGKDVELRCDPISGHTALYWYRQSLGQGLEFLIYFQGNSAPDKSGLPSDRFSAERTGGSVSTLTIQRTQQEDSAVYLCASSIQTWTQYFGPGTRLLVL.

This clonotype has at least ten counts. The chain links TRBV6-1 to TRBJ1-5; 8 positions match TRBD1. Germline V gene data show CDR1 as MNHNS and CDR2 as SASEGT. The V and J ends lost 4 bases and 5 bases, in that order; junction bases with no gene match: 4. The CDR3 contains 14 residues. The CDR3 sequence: CASSGTGRYQPQHF. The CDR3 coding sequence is TGTGCCAGCAGTGGGACAGGGCGTTATCAGCCCCAGCATTTT.

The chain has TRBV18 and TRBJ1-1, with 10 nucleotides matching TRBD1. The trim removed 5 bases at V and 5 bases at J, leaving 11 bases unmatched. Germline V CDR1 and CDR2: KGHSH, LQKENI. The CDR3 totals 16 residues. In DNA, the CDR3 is TGTGCCAGCTCAACTACCGGGACAGGGGTAGGGACTGAAGCTTTCTTT. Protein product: CASSTTGTGVGTEAFF.

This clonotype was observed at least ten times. CDR3 loop: CSARDPGGTEAFF. In nucleotides, the CDR3 is TGCAGTGCTAGAGATCCAGGGGGCACTGAAGCTTTCTTT. The chain uses TRBV20-1 and TRBJ1-1; TRBD1 matches at 7 bases. CDR3 size: 13 residues. V lost 0 bases to trimming and J lost 4 bases; unmatched junction nucleotides: 2. CDR1 is DFQATT, CDR2 SNEGSKA, per germline (reference sequence).

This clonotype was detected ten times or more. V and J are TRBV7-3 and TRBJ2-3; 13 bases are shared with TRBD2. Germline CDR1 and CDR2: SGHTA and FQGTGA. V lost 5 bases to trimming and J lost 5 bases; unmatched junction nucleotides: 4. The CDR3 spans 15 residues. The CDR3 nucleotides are TGTGCCAGCAGCAGGACTAGCGGGAGCCAAGATACGCAGTATTTT. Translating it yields CASSRTSGSQDTQYF.

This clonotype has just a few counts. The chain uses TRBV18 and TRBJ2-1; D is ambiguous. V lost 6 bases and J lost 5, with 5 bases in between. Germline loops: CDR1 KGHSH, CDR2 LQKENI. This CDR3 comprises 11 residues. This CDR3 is CASSINNEQFF. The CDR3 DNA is TGTGCCAGCTCCATAAACAATGAGCAGTTCTTC. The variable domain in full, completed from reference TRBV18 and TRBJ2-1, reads NAGVMQNPRHLVRRRGQEARLRCSPMKGHSHVYWYRQLPEEGLKFMVYLQKENIIDESGMPKERFSAEFPKEGPSILRIQQVVRGDSAAYFCASSINNEQFFGPGTRLTVL.

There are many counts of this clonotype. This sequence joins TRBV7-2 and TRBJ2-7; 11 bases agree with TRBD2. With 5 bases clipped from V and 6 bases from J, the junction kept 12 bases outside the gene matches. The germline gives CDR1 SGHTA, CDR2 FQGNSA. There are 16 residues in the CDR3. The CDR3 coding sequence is TGTGCCAGCAGCACCGGTAGCGGGAGGGCCAATGGCGAGCAGTACTTC. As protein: CASSTGSGRANGEQYF.

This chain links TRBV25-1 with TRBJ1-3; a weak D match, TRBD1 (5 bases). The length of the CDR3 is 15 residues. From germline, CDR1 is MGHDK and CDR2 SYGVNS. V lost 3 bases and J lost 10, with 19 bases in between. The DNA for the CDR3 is TGTGCCAGCAGTGATAGAGTGGGACGCACAAGTACCATATATTTT. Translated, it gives CASSDRVGRTSTIYF.

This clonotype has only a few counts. In DNA, the CDR3 is TGCAGCGTTGACCCCCAGGGGGACCAAGAGACCCAGTACTTC. As protein: CSVDPQGDQETQYF. The chain has TRBV29-1 and TRBJ2-5; 7 bases align to TRBD1. V shed 3 bases and J 0 bases; nucleotides not matched to a gene: 4. The germline CDR1 and CDR2 sequences are SQVTM and ANQGSEA. The CDR3 contains 14 residues.

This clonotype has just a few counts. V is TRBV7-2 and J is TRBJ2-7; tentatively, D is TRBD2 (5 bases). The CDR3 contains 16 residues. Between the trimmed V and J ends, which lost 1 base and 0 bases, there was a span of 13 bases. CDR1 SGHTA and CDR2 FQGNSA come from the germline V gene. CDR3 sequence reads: CASSLDSGTSSYEQYF. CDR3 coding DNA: TGTGCCAGCAGCTTAGATTCGGGAACGAGCTCCTACGAGCAGTACTTC.

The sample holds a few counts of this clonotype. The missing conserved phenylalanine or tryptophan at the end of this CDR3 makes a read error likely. The CDR3: CASTRLGAGDTQYS. Here the CDR3 DNA reads TGTGCCAGCACCCGATTGGGGGCTGGAGATACGCAGTATTCT. The gene calls are TRBV7-6 and TRBJ2-3; possible D gene TRBD1, 6 bases. This CDR3 is built from 14 residues. Trimming removed 7 bases from V and 5 bases from J, with 16 bases in between. Per germline, CDR1 SGHVS and CDR2 FNYEAQ.

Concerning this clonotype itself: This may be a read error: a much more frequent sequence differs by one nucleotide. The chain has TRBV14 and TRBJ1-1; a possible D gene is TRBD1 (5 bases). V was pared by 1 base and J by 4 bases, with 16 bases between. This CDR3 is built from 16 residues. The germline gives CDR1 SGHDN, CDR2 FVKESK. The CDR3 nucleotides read TGTGCCAGCAGCCAAGGCCCCTGGCGGGGGAGCACTGAAGCTTTCTTT. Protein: CASSQGPWRGSTEAFF.

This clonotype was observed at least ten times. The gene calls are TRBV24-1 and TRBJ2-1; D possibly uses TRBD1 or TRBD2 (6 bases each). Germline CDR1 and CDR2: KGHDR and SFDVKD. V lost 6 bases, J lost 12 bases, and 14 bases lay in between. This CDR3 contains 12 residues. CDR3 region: CATSMGGPPQFF. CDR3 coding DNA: TGTGCCACCAGTATGGGGGGCCCCCCGCAGTTCTTC.

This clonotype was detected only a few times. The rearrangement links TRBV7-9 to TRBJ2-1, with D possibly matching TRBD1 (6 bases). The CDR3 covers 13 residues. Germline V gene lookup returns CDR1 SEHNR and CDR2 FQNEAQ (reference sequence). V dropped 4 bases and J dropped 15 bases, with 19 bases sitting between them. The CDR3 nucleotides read TGTGCCAGCAGCTCGGACAGCCTTACACCCCCGTTCTTC. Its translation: CASSSDSLTPPFF. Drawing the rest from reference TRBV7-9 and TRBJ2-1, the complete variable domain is DTGVSQNPRHKITKRGQNVTFRCDPISEHNRLYWYRQTLGQGPEFLTYFQNEAQLEKSRLLSDRFSAERPKGSFSTLEIQRTEQGDSAMYLCASSSDSLTPPFFGPGTRLTVL.

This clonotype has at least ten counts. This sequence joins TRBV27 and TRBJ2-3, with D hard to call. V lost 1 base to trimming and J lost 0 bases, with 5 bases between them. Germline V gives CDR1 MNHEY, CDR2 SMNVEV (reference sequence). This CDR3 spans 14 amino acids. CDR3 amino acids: CASSLWSSTDTQYF. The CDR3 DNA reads TGTGCCAGCAGTTTATGGTCTAGCACAGATACGCAGTATTTT.

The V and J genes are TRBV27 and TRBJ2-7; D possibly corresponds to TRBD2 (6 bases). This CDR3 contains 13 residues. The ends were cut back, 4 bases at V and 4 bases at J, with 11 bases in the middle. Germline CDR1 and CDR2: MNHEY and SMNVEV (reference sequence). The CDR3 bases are TGTGCCAGCAGTTGGGGGGAGCGATACGAGCAGTACTTC. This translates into CASSWGERYEQYF.

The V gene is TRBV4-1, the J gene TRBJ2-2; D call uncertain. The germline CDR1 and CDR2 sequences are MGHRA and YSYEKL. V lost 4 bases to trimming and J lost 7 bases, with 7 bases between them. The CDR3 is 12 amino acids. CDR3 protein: CASSPLVGELFF. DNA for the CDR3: TGCGCCAGCAGCCCCCTTGTCGGGGAGCTGTTTTTT.

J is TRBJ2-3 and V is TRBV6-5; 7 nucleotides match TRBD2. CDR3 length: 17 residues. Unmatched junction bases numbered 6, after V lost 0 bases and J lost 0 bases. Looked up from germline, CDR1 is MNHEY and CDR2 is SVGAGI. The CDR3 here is CASSYSGLAASTDTQYF. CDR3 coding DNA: TGTGCCAGCAGTTACTCAGGGCTAGCGGCTAGCACAGATACGCAGTATTTT.

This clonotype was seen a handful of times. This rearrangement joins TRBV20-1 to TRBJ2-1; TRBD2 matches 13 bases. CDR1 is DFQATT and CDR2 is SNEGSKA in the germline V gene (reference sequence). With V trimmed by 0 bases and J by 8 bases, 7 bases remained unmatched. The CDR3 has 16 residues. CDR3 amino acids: CSAREIGLAGVDEQFF. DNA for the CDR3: TGCAGTGCTAGAGAAATCGGACTAGCGGGAGTAGATGAGCAGTTCTTC.

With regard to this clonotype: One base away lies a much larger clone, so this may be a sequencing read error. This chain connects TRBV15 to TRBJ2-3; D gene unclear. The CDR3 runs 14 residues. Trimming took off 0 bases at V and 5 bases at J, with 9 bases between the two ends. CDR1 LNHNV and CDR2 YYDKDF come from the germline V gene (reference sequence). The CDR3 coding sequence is TGTGCCACCAGCAGAGATCAGATGGAAGATACGCAGTATTTT. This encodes CATSRDQMEDTQYF. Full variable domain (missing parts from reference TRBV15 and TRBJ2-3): DAMVIQNPRYQVTQFGKPVTLSCSQTLNHNVMYWYQQKSSQAPKLLFHYYDKDFNNEADTPDNFQSRRPNTSFCFLDIRSPGLGDTAMYLCATSRDQMEDTQYFGPGTRLTVL.

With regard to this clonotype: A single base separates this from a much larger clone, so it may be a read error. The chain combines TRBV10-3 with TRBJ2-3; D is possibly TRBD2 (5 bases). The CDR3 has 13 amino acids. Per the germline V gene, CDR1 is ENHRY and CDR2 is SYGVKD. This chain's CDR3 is CAISLAGGDPQYF. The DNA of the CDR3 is TGTGCCATCAGTTTAGCTGGAGGAGATCCGCAGTATTTT.

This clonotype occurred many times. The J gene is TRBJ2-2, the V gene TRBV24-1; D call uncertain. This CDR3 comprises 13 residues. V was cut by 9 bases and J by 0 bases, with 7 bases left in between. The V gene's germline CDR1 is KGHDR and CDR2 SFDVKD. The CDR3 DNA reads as TGTGCCACCGTTGGTGCGAACACCGGGGAGCTGTTTTTT. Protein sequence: CATVGANTGELFF.

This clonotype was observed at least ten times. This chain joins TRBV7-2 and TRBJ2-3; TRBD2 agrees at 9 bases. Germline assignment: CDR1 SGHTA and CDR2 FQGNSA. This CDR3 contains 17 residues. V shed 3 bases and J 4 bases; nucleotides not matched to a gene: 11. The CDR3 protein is CASSFVAGGPSADTQYF. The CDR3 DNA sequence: TGTGCCAGCAGCTTTGTGGCGGGAGGGCCGAGCGCAGATACGCAGTATTTT.

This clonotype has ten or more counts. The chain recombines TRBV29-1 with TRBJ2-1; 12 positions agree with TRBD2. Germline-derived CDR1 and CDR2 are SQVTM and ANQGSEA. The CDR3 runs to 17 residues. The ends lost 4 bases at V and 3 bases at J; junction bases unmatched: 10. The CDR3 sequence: CSVVWLAGGPSYNEQFF. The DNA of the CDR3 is TGCAGCGTTGTGTGGCTAGCGGGAGGGCCTAGCTACAATGAGCAGTTCTTC.

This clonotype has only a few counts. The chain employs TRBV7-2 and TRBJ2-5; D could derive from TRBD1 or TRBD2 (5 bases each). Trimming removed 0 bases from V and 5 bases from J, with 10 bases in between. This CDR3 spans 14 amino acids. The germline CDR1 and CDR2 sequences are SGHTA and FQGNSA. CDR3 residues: CASSLALRGETQYF. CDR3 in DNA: TGTGCCAGCAGCTTAGCCCTCCGGGGCGAGACCCAGTACTTC. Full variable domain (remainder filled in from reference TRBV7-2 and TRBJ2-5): GAGVSQSPSNKVTEKGKDVELRCDPISGHTALYWYRQSLGQGLEFLIYFQGNSAPDKSGLPSDRFSAERTGGSVSTLTIQRTQQEDSAVYLCASSLALRGETQYFGPGTRLLVL.

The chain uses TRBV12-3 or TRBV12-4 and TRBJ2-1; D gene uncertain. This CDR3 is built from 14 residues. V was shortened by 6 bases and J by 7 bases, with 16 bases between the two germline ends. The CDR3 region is CASSPGRHLNEQFF. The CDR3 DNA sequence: TGTGCCAGCAGCCCCGGAAGGCACTTGAATGAGCAGTTCTTC.

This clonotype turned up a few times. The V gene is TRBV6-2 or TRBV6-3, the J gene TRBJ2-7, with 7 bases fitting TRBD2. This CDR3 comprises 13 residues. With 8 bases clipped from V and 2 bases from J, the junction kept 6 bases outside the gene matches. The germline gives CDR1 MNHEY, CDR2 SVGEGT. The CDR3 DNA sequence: TGTGCCAGCTCCCTAGCGGAAACCTACGAGCAGTACTTC. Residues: CASSLAETYEQYF.